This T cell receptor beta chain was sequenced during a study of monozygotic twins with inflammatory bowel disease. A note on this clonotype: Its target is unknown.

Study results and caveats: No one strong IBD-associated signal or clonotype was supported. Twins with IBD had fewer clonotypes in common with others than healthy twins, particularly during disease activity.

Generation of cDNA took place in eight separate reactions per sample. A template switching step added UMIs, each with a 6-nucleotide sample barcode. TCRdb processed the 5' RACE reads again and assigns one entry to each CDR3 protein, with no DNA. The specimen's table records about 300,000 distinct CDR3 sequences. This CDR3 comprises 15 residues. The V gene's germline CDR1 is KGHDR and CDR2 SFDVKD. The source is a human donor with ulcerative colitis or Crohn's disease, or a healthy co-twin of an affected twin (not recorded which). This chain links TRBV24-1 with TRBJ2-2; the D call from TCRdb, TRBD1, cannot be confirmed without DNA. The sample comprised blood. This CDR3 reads CATSPPMARSGELFF.